This T cell receptor (beta chain) was recovered during a study of CD8 T cells in Susac syndrome (dated by TCRdb to the late 2010s). In terms of the full investigation: Among the sequenced Susac syndrome patients, six had clinically active disease and fewer than 10 were in clinical remission. At blood withdrawal, Susac syndrome patients were therapy-naive, treated with corticosteroids (with IVIg additionally given to some), or treated with IVIg alone. Repertoire sequencing was used to test whether CD8+ T cell activation and differentiation in Susac syndrome was antigen driven.

RNA was extracted using the RNeasy kit, and roughly 0.5 to 1 microgram was reverse transcribed with random hexamers. The immunoSEQ multiplex PCR assay, covering 54 Vbeta and 13 Jbeta segments, was used to amplify TCR beta CDR3 regions. To correct PCR amplification bias, a synthetic template baseline was used for both primer optimization and computational correction. Concerning the study's data processing: Reads were annotated to V, D and J genes per IMGT and analyzed with immunoSEQ Analyzer, keeping only productive sequences. To calculate clonality, Shannon entropy was normalized by log2 of the number of productive unique sequences and then subtracted from one. Public and private clones were assessed among the 100 most prevalent clones of each patient and control. Clones were defined as Susac-specific if absent from the healthy and MS cohorts, from 900 to 1,300 published viral clones and from other ImmuneACCESS disease sequences. TCRdb redid the processing of the public reads, applying fastp at Q25 and MiXCR, and retained in-frame beta chains. CDR3 protein sequences are deduplicated, and each keeps its most common genes and DNA. These V and J calls are TCRdb output, not the study's own analysis. For this sample the table gives some 200,000 distinct CDR3 sequences, of which roughly 95% were detected only once. Approximately 0.089% of the sample goes to the ten largest clones.

The study at large found these results: No clonal expansion was detected in the CD4+ T cell repertoire of Susac syndrome patients. The study acknowledged that relatively few individuals were included in the TCR sequencing and HLA analysis.

High-throughput TCR beta sequencing profiled peripheral blood CD8+ and CD4+ T cells from healthy donors, Susac syndrome patients and multiple sclerosis patients. The Susac syndrome patients fulfilled recently defined diagnostic criteria for either definite or probable disease. Bulk CD8+ and CD4+ T cells were purified by magnetic negative isolation, while CD8+ TEMRA cells were enriched using FACS. Blood was drawn into EDTA tubes, processed within 24 hours, and PBMCs were isolated by density gradient centrifugation. PBMCs intended for TCR sequencing were cryopreserved in liquid nitrogen and were subsequently thawed in a 37 degrees C water bath. Purity of sorted or isolated CD4+, CD8+ and CD8+ TEMRA cells was at least 90%. A note on this clonotype: Its antigen is currently not known. Base qualities are not provided; no much larger clone lies one nucleotide away.

This receptor was obtained from a human donor with Susac syndrome. Sequencing was performed on CD4+ T cells from PBMCs.

This receptor carries the CDR3 CSARQPTSGEITDTQYF. The DNA sequence is TGCAGTGCTAGACAGCCTACTAGCGGGGAAATCACAGATACGCAGTATTTT. The rearranged chain carries TRBV20-1 and TRBJ2-3, with 10 bases matching TRBD2. The CDR3 measures 17 amino acids from cysteine to phenylalanine. Only the CDR3 DNA is retained, 51 bases long and in frame from the first base. The CDR1 and CDR2 encoded by the germline V gene (reference sequence) are DFQATT and SNEGSKA. Trimming removed 2 bases from V and 2 bases from J; the gene matches leave 10 bases unexplained.